This entry concerns a single T cell receptor beta chain. Its antigen is still unknown. The repertoire was sequenced with immunoSEQ multiplex PCR; TCRdb's copy has only in-frame clones and lacks some. The sample lists around 70,000 clones; around 90% were seen once. This entry comes from a study of graft-versus-host responses after intestinal transplantation. The germline gives CDR1 LNHDA, CDR2 SQIVND (reference sequence). This CDR3 is 15 amino acids long. With V trimmed by 3 bases and J by 4 bases, 4 bases remained unmatched. The chain links TRBV19 to TRBJ1-5, with 9 nucleotides matching TRBD1. Source: unstimulated CD8+ T cells sorted from spleen or lymph node cells, taken before intestinal transplant. The sequence was collected from a human donor who received an intestinal transplant. CDR3 region: CASSIYRGPNQPQHF. The DNA for the CDR3 is TGTGCCAGTAGTATTTACAGGGGGCCGAATCAGCCCCAGCATTTT. The full variable domain, with the rest looked up from reference TRBV19 and TRBJ1-5, is DGGITQSPKYLFRKEGQNVTLSCEQNLNHDAMYWYRQDPGQGLRLIYYSQIVNDFQKGDIAEGYSVSREKKESFPLTVTSAQKNPTAFYLCASSIYRGPNQPQHFGDGTRLSIL.